The T cell receptor beta chain described here comes from a study of T cell repertoires in cytomegalovirus infection. The V gene's germline CDR1 is MGHRA and CDR2 YSYEKL. This CDR3 is built from 14 residues. The germline V and J ends were trimmed by 7 bases and 7 bases, with 17 bases remaining between them. This clonotype was observed a handful of times. One entry per CDR3 protein results from TCRdb running MiXCR on the reads. The table lists around 550,000 distinct CDR3 sequences, approximately 25% of them singletons. This TCR was recovered from a human donor in good health (CMV status not recorded). Some clones in this sample may be carry-over from other donors' samples. Source material: PBMCs. The chain joins TRBV4-1 to TRBJ2-1; no clear D gene. The CDR3 coding sequence is TGCGCCAGCACCGCGCTTGGCCCTGCGAATGAGCAGTTCTTC. It encodes CASTALGPANEQFF.